The present TCR beta chain was sequenced within a study of cytomegalovirus exposure and HLA in healthy donors. The study, taken as a whole, reports: In vitro confirmation showed three CMV-associated chains to be CMV antigen specific. In an earlier analysis, about 87% or about 30%: the productive usage of most TCR beta V segments. An ancestry cluster, one associated with Asian ancestry, reportedly showed fewer N-insertions than the approximately 650-donor mean in a later analysis.

Vbeta (60) and Jbeta (13) primers were used in the PCR. Profiling relied on immunoSEQ multiplex PCR, and the TCRdb table lists in-frame clones only, not all of them. The sample lists around 140,000 clones; about 76% were seen once. Only one count was recorded for this clone. Antigen: not known. This same CDR3 is encoded by further DNA sequences in the sample. After removal of 4 bases from V and 5 bases from J, the junction contained 6 bases not matched to a gene. The CDR3 contains 15 residues. Germline CDR1 reads LGHNA; CDR2 reads YNFKEQ. Material: PBMCs. This rearrangement joins TRBV4-2 to TRBJ2-1; TRBD2 agrees at 9 bases. The clonotype comes from a male donor in good health and CMV-seronegative. The CDR3 sequence: CASSPLAGGDNEQFF. Here the CDR3 DNA reads TGTGCCAGCAGCCCACTAGCGGGTGGCGACAATGAGCAGTTCTTC.